The 5 T cell receptor beta chains given below trace back to one sample, sequenced in a study of blood T cell repertoires in COVID-19. The method was immunoSEQ multiplex PCR; TCRdb's version includes in-frame clones alone and lacks a portion of them. The table lists 350,000 to 400,000 clones, 88% of them singletons. The sample taken for sequencing was PBMCs or T cells enriched from blood (not recorded which). The origin of the receptors is a woman aged 18 to 35 who had recovered from COVID-19.

The J gene is TRBJ1-2, the V gene TRBV30, with a possible D match to TRBD1 (6 bases). Trimming shortened V by 1 base and J by 8 bases, and 11 bases separated the two germline ends. The CDR3 covers 12 residues. CDR1 and CDR2 from the germline V gene are GTSNPN and SVGIG (reference sequence). CDR3 region: CAWSDTGLGYTF. CDR3 sequence (DNA): TGTGCCTGGAGTGATACAGGGCTCGGCTACACCTTC. Full variable domain (outside the CDR3, taken from reference TRBV30 and TRBJ1-2): SQTIHQWPATLVQPVGSPLSLECTVEGTSNPNLYWYRQAAGRGLQLLFYSVGIGQISSEVPQNLSASRPQDRQFILSSKKLLLSDSGFYLCAWSDTGLGYTFGSGTRLTVV.

This clone has just one count. The chain recombines TRBV7-2 with TRBJ1-4; D is unresolved. This CDR3 contains 13 residues. CDR1 SGHTA and CDR2 FQGNSA come from the germline V gene. V dropped 4 bases and J dropped 5 bases, with 8 bases sitting between them. CDR3 loop: CASSSYSNEKLFF. CDR3 sequence (DNA): TGTGCCAGCAGCTCCTACAGCAATGAAAAACTGTTTTTT.

The genes are TRBV5-1 and TRBJ1-5, with 7 bases identical to TRBD1. This CDR3 spans 15 amino acids. V shed 5 bases and J 1 base; nucleotides not matched to a gene: 6. Germline CDR1 reads SGHRS; CDR2 reads YFSETQ. The CDR3 nucleotides read TGCGCCAGCAGGCCAGGGACAGCGAGCAATCAGCCCCAGCATTTT. Its protein is CASRPGTASNQPQHF.

Concerning this clone: One end of the junction varies from germline; a read error may be responsible. This rearrangement joins TRBV7-9 to TRBJ2-3; TRBD1 agrees at 10 bases. Germline values: CDR1 SEHNR, CDR2 FQNEAQ (reference sequence). The CDR3 sequence is 16 residues long. CDR3 sequence: CASGLPGTGVTDTQYF. CDR3 DNA sequence: TGTGCCAGCGGCTTACCCGGGACAGGGGTAACAGATACGCAGTATTTT.

V gene TRBV5-6 combines with J gene TRBJ2-7, with a weak D call TRBD1 (5 bases). The CDR3 totals 17 residues. The V end lost 4 bases, the J end lost 3 bases, and 23 bases lay between the germline ends. Germline V CDR1 and CDR2: SGHDT, YYEEEE. CDR3 sequence reads: CASSPNPGDSLLYEQYF. The CDR3 DNA is TGTGCCAGCAGCCCGAATCCCGGCGACAGCCTCCTCTACGAGCAGTACTTC.